A selection of T cell receptor beta chains follows, all from one sample in a study of shared clonotypes between healthy human individuals. Sequencing used immunoSEQ multiplex PCR; TCRdb keeps in-frame clones, though not all of them. The table shows around 510,000 clones, with about 96% occurring only once. The sample taken for sequencing was naive CD4+ T cells sorted from blood. Receptor source: a woman in her 30s in good health. Each CDR3 is given with its conserved first and last residue. A D gene is named only where the DNA matches it firmly. The size entry is marked missing in some rows and otherwise reads once, few, many or a size class.

d_call j_call v_call clone_size cdr3_aa cdr3_nt
TRBD2 TRBJ2-2 TRBV27 - CASSWDYDTGELFF TGTGCCAGCAGTTGGGACTATGACACCGGGGAGCTGTTTTTT
- TRBJ1-1 TRBV4-1 - CASSPWPQGNTEAFF TGCGCCAGCAGCCCCTGGCCACAGGGGAACACTGAAGCTTTCTTT
TRBD2 TRBJ2-3 TRBV28 - CASSFSFRVLAGNTDTQYF TGTGCCAGCAGTTTTTCATTTCGGGTGCTAGCGGGGAACACAGATACGCAGTATTTT
TRBD2 TRBJ2-3 TRBV5-1 - CASSTGTSGFSTDTQYF TGCGCCAGCAGCACCGGGACTAGCGGTTTTAGCACAGATACGCAGTATTTT
- TRBJ1-1 TRBV5-1 once CASIGRVATEAFF TGCGCCAGCATAGGCAGGGTCGCCACTGAAGCTTTCTTT
- TRBJ2-1 TRBV19 - CASSPPFRGIHNEQFF TGTGCCAGTAGTCCACCGTTTAGGGGGATCCACAATGAGCAGTTCTTC
TRBD1 TRBJ2-3 TRBV6-4 - CASSAQGTDTQYF TGTGCCAGCAGCGCACAGGGGACGGATACGCAGTATTTT
- TRBJ2-3 TRBV18 - CASSPRGGSTDTQYF TGTGCCAGCTCACCTCGAGGCGGGAGCACAGATACGCAGTATTTT
TRBD1 TRBJ2-7 TRBV6-5 - CASSPWTGLGEQYF TGTGCCAGCAGCCCCTGGACAGGGCTAGGCGAGCAGTACTTC
TRBD1 TRBJ2-3 TRBV6-1 - CASRRDSLRADTQYF TGTGCCAGCAGGAGGGACAGCCTCCGGGCAGATACGCAGTATTTT
TRBD1 TRBJ2-1 TRBV4-2 - CASSRPGTGAHNEQFF TGTGCCAGCAGCCGCCCTGGGACAGGGGCACACAATGAGCAGTTCTTC
TRBD2 TRBJ2-1 TRBV7-3 - CASSSASGSSGEQFF TGTGCCAGCAGCTCAGCTAGCGGGAGTTCCGGTGAGCAGTTCTTC
- TRBJ2-7 TRBV27 - CASKPRESYEQYF TGTGCCAGCAAACCCCGGGAATCCTACGAGCAGTACTTC
- TRBJ1-3 TRBV11-3 - CASSLGAGDSGNTIYF TGTGCCAGCAGCTTAGGCGCGGGGGACTCTGGAAACACCATATATTTT
TRBD2 TRBJ2-2 TRBV5-4 once CASSGGLAENTGELFF TGTGCCAGCAGCGGCGGACTAGCGGAAAACACCGGGGAACTGTTTTTT
- TRBJ1-2 TRBV7-3 once CASSPQRDYGYTF TGTGCCAGCAGCCCCCAAAGGGACTATGGCTACACCTTC
- TRBJ2-1 TRBV7-2 - CASSHGPPGKFF TGTGCCAGCAGCCACGGGCCTCCTGGGAAGTTCTTC
- TRBJ1-1 TRBV29-1 once CSARRPGDTEAFF TGCAGCGCGAGGAGACCGGGGGACACTGAAGCTTTCTTT
TRBD2 TRBJ2-3 TRBV29-1 - CSVGLAELYTDTQYF TGCAGCGTTGGACTAGCGGAACTATACACAGATACGCAGTATTTT
- TRBJ1-4 TRBV19 - CASITVTLRWDWFEKLFF TGTGCCAGTATCACGGTAACCTTGAGGTGGGACTGGTTCGAAAAACTGTTTTTT
- TRBJ1-5 TRBV11-2 - CASSFSPENGPQHF TGTGCCAGCAGCTTCTCTCCAGAGAATGGGCCCCAGCATTTT
- TRBJ1-6 TRBV6-5 - CASSYGFGAGVSPLHF TGTGCCAGCAGTTACGGGTTTGGAGCAGGGGTTTCACCCCTCCACTTT
- TRBJ1-2 TRBV19 - CASQGGNYGYTF TGTGCCAGTCAGGGCGGTAACTATGGCTACACCTTC
- TRBJ2-3 TRBV5-8 - CASSLATPGYTDTQYF TGTGCCAGCAGCTTGGCCACACCGGGCTACACAGATACGCAGTATTTT
- TRBJ1-1 TRBV11-2 - CASSLDWLVAGQAFF TGTGCCAGCAGCTTAGATTGGTTAGTAGCCGGGCAAGCTTTCTTT
- TRBJ2-5 TRBV6-4 - CASSAQGGVGETQYF TGTGCCAGCAGCGCCCAAGGGGGAGTGGGAGAGACCCAGTACTTC
- TRBJ2-5 TRBV7-8 - CASSLNGLGQETQYF TGTGCCAGCAGCTTAAATGGGTTAGGTCAAGAGACCCAGTACTTC
- TRBJ2-1 TRBV29-1 - CSVRGQGTQKTSGIPPYNEQFF TGCAGCGTGAGGGGACAGGGGACCCAGAAAACTAGCGGGATTCCTCCCTACAATGAGCAGTTCTTC
- TRBJ1-2 TRBV28 - CASSPQGDNYGYTF TGTGCCAGCAGTCCACAGGGAGATAACTATGGCTACACCTTC
TRBD2 TRBJ2-1 TRBV6-4 - CASSVSGISYNEQFF TGTGCCAGCAGTGTTAGCGGGATTTCCTACAATGAGCAGTTCTTC
- TRBJ2-1 TRBV7-9 - CASSSTRDSTYNEQFF TGTGCCAGCAGCTCCACCCGGGACTCCACCTACAATGAGCAGTTCTTC
TRBD1 TRBJ1-1 TRBV25-1 - CASSGGYAEAFF TGTGCCAGCTCAGGGGGATACGCTGAAGCTTTCTTT
- TRBJ1-4 TRBV5-1 - CASSLGYLWSEKLFF TGCGCCAGCAGCTTGGGTTATCTTTGGAGTGAAAAACTGTTTTTT